This TCR beta chain was identified during a study of T cell changes during pregnancy in multiple sclerosis. This CDR3 spans 11 amino acids. CDR1 is SNHLY and CDR2 is FYNNEI in the germline V gene. V lost 6 bases to trimming and J lost 4 bases, with 6 bases between them. This clone appeared once. The protocol was immunoSEQ multiplex PCR, while the TCRdb copy is restricted to in-frame clones and leaves out a portion. The sample contains some 93,000 clones, about nine tenths of which appear only once. The chain has TRBV2 and TRBJ1-1; TRBD1 is a possible D gene (5 bases). Here the sequenced sample was peripheral blood, taken after pregnancy. The receptor comes from a female donor in good health, enrolled as a control in a pregnancy study. The CDR3 DNA reads TGTGCCAGCAGGACAGTCACTGAAGCTTTCTTT. Translating gives CASRTVTEAFF.